Given below is one TCR beta chain in context. V dropped 3 bases and J dropped 7 bases, with 9 bases sitting between them. CDR1 and CDR2 (germline): LNHDA, SQIVND (reference sequence). The CDR3 has 12 residues. The table came from immunoSEQ multiplex PCR; TCRdb's copy has only in-frame clones and leaves some out. The sample comprises under 20,000 clones, 89% of which are singletons, and approximately 7.5% rests with the top ten. The sample belongs to a study of T cell changes during pregnancy in multiple sclerosis. The receptor's source is a female donor in good health, enrolled as a control in a pregnancy study. The chain is built from TRBV19 and TRBJ1-1, with D tentatively TRBD1 (6 bases). Sequenced material: CD8+ T cells from peripheral blood mononuclear cells, taken in the second trimester of pregnancy. The CDR3 sequence: CASSINRDEAFF. CDR3 DNA: TGTGCCAGTAGTATCAACAGGGATGAAGCTTTCTTT. Full variable domain (outside the CDR3, taken from reference TRBV19 and TRBJ1-1): DGGITQSPKYLFRKEGQNVTLSCEQNLNHDAMYWYRQDPGQGLRLIYYSQIVNDFQKGDIAEGYSVSREKKESFPLTVTSAQKNPTAFYLCASSINRDEAFFGQGTRLTVV.